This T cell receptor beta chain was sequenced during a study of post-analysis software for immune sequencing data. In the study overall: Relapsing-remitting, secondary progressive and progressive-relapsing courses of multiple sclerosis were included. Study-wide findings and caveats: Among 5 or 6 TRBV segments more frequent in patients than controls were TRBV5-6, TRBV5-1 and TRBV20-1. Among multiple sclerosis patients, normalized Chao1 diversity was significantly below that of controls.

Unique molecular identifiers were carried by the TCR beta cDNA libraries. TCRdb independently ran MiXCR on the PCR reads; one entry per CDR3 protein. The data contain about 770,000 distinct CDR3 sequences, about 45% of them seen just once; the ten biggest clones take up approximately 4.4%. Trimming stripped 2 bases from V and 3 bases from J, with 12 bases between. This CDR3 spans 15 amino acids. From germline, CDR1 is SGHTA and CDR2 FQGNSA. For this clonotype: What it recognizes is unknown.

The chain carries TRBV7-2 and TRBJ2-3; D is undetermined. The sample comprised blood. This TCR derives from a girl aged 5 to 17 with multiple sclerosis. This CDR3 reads CASSLTVWGTDTQYF. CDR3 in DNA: TGTGCCAGCAGCTTAACTGTGTGGGGAACAGATACGCAGTATTTT. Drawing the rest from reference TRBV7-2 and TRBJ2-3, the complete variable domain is GAGVSQSPSNKVTEKGKDVELRCDPISGHTALYWYRQSLGQGLEFLIYFQGNSAPDKSGLPSDRFSAERTGGSVSTLTIQRTQQEDSAVYLCASSLTVWGTDTQYFGPGTRLTVL.